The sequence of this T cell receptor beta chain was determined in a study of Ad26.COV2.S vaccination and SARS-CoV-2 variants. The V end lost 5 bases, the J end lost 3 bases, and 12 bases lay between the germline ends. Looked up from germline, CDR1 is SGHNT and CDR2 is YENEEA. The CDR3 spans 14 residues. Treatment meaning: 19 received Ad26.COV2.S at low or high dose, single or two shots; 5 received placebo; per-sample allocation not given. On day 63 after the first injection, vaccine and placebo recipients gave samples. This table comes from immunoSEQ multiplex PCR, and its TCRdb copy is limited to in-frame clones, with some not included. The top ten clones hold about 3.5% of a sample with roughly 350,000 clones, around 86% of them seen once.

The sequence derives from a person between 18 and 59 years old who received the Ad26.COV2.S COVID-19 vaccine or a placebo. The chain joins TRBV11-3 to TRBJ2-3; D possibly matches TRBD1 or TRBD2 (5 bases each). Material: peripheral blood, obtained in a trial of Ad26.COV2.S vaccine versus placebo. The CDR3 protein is CASSPGTMTDTQYF. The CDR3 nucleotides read TGTGCCAGCAGCCCCGGGACGATGACAGATACGCAGTATTTT. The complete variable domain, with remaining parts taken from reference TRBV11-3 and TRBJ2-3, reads EAGVVQSPRYKIIEKKQPVAFWCNPISGHNTLYWYLQNLGQGPELLIRYENEEAVDDSQLPKDRFSAERLKGVDSTLKIQPAELGDSAVYLCASSPGTMTDTQYFGPGTRLTVL.